This paragraph reports one TCR beta chain. Its specificity is not known. The CDR3 is 13 residues long. The trim removed 5 bases at V and 3 bases at J, leaving 3 bases unmatched. CDR1 is SGHTA, CDR2 FQGNSA, per germline. These data come from a study of Ad26.COV2.S vaccination and SARS-CoV-2 variants. General observations from the study: An underestimation of total T cell responses may have resulted from the TCR breadth and depth analyses. Participants given vaccine showed non-spike TCR breadth similar to that of placebo recipients.

Sequencing used immunoSEQ multiplex PCR; TCRdb keeps in-frame clones, though not all of them. The sample has 85,000 to 95,000 clones, more than 65% seen once; the top ten hold roughly 15%. The material sequenced was peripheral blood, taken after recovery from COVID-19. The TCR sequence derives from a human donor who had recovered from COVID-19. The chain uses TRBV7-2 and TRBJ1-1; TRBD1 agrees at 7 bases. CDR3: CASSVQGDTEAFF. For the CDR3, the DNA is TGTGCCAGCAGCGTCCAGGGGGACACTGAAGCTTTCTTT.